The rows below give T cell receptor beta chains drawn from one sample of a study of T cells in Graves' hyperthyroidism and ophthalmopathy. TCRdb ran MiXCR on the multiplex PCR reads and lists one entry per CDR3 protein. The sample lists around 380,000 distinct CDR3 sequences, approximately 12% occurring once. The specimen sequenced was blood. All receptors derive from a man aged 25 to 40 with Graves' hyperthyroidism that later progressed to Graves' ophthalmopathy. Both conserved end residues are part of each CDR3. A D gene is named only where the DNA matches it firmly. Clone size is given for some rows only: seen once, a few or many times, or a class if the clone is expanded.

j_call d_call v_call cdr3_length clone_size cdr3_aa cdr3_nt
TRBJ1-6 NA TRBV19 15 NA CASSPSGGNHSPLHF TGTGCCAGTAGTCCTTCCGGGGGCAATCATTCACCCCTCCACTTT
TRBJ2-1 TRBD2 TRBV6-1 17 many CASSPSPGLAGGNEQFF TGTGCCAGCAGTCCTTCCCCGGGACTAGCGGGGGGCAATGAGCAGTTCTTC
TRBJ2-7 NA TRBV5-1 15 few CASSSETPDRGEQYF TGCGCCAGCAGCTCGGAGACACCTGATCGTGGCGAGCAGTACTTC
TRBJ2-2 NA TRBV6-5 14 few CASSLDTLPGELFF TGTGCCAGCAGTTTGGACACCCTACCCGGGGAGCTGTTTTTT
TRBJ1-1 NA TRBV18 16 many CASSPQGSGRNTEAFF TGTGCCAGCTCACCACAGGGGTCCGGGCGGAACACTGAAGCTTTCTTT
TRBJ2-5 NA TRBV3-1 12 many CASSRLEETQYF TGTGCCAGCAGCCGGTTAGAAGAGACCCAGTACTTC
TRBJ1-3 NA TRBV12-3/TRBV12-4 16 many CASSFGQGETGNTIYF TGTGCCAGCAGTTTCGGTCAGGGTGAGACTGGAAACACCATATATTTT
TRBJ2-4 TRBD2 TRBV10-1 13 NA CASSEGGGSIQYF TGCGCCAGCAGTGAGGGGGGGGGTAGCATTCAGTACTTC
TRBJ2-2 TRBD2 TRBV12-3/TRBV12-4 13 many CASSGTSIGELFF TGTGCCAGCAGCGGGACTAGCATCGGGGAGCTGTTTTTT
TRBJ2-7 NA TRBV24-1 16 NA CATSDLGEAGDYEQYF TGTGCCACCAGTGATTTAGGAGAGGCAGGGGACTACGAGCAGTACTTC
TRBJ1-2 NA TRBV12-3/TRBV12-4 14 few CASSLLEGPYGYTF TGTGCCAGCAGTTTATTAGAGGGGCCCTATGGCTACACCTTC
TRBJ2-1 NA TRBV9 14 NA CASSGGPPYNEQFF TGTGCCAGCAGCGGGGGACCGCCTTACAATGAGCAGTTCTTC
TRBJ2-5 TRBD2 TRBV24-1 14 many CATSDSGGFETQYF TGTGCCACCAGTGATAGCGGGGGGTTTGAGACCCAGTACTTC
TRBJ1-2 TRBD1 TRBV5-1 15 many CASSFTGGLSYGYTF TGCGCCAGCAGCTTTACAGGGGGGCTGAGCTATGGCTACACCTTC
TRBJ1-2 TRBD1 TRBV5-1 17 few CASSLGTGSLLTYGYTF TGCGCCAGCAGCTTGGGGACAGGCTCTCTCCTTACCTATGGCTACACCTTC
TRBJ1-2 NA TRBV15 15 few CATSRDRFNNYGYTF TGTGCCACCAGCAGAGATCGATTCAATAACTATGGCTACACCTTC
TRBJ2-1 TRBD2 TRBV11-1 19 many CASSLSMGLAGGPYNEQFF TGTGCCAGCAGTTTATCGATGGGACTAGCGGGGGGGCCCTACAATGAGCAGTTCTTC
TRBJ2-2 TRBD1 TRBV28 19 NA CASSQRPGTATYSTGELFF TGTGCCAGCAGCCAACGCCCAGGGACAGCGACATATTCGACCGGGGAGCTGTTTTTT
TRBJ1-1 NA TRBV14 14 many CASSQVKVNTEAFF TGTGCCAGCAGCCAAGTCAAGGTGAACACTGAAGCTTTCTTT
TRBJ2-1 TRBD2 TRBV27 15 NA CASSPGTSPYNEQFF TGTGCCAGCAGCCCCGGGACTAGTCCCTACAATGAGCAGTTCTTC
TRBJ1-4 NA TRBV28 14 many CASSSQGADEKLFF TGTGCCAGCAGTAGTCAAGGGGCGGATGAAAAACTGTTTTTT
TRBJ1-1 NA TRBV6-1 15 many CASRPSFGANTEAFF TGTGCCAGCAGGCCTTCCTTCGGGGCGAACACTGAAGCTTTCTTT
TRBJ1-1 NA TRBV12-5 12 many CASQGRNTEAFF TGTGCTAGTCAGGGTAGAAACACTGAAGCTTTCTTT
TRBJ1-5 TRBD1 TRBV28 19 many CASSSHPGQGAFRNQPQHF TGTGCCAGCAGCTCCCACCCGGGACAGGGGGCTTTTCGCAATCAGCCCCAGCATTTT
TRBJ2-2 NA TRBV27 14 many CASSFGQGIGELFF TGTGCCAGCAGTTTTGGTCAGGGGATCGGGGAGCTGTTTTTT
TRBJ1-1 NA TRBV15 14 few CATSRSGGNTEAFF TGTGCCACCAGCAGGAGTGGTGGGAACACTGAAGCTTTCTTT
TRBJ1-1 NA TRBV12-3/TRBV12-4 11 many CASSRGIEAFF TGTGCCAGCAGTCGGGGAATTGAAGCTTTCTTT
TRBJ2-7 TRBD2 TRBV29-1 16 NA CSVAGTSGGEVYEQYF TGCAGCGTCGCCGGGACTAGCGGGGGGGAGGTTTACGAGCAGTACTTC
TRBJ1-4 NA TRBV4-1 15 NA CASSQAGPGREKLFF TGCGCCAGCAGCCAAGCCGGCCCAGGACGAGAAAAACTGTTTTTT
TRBJ2-3 NA TRBV7-9 16 few CASSLVRNFRSDTQYF TGTGCCAGCAGCTTAGTTCGGAACTTCAGGTCGGATACGCAGTATTTT
TRBJ1-5 NA TRBV27 17 many CASSSVGETYSNQPQHF TGTGCCAGCAGCTCCGTCGGCGAGACGTATAGCAATCAGCCCCAGCATTTT
TRBJ1-5 NA TRBV4-1 14 few CASSLETENQPQHF TGCGCCAGCAGCCTAGAGACAGAGAATCAGCCCCAGCATTTT
TRBJ2-1 NA TRBV28 17 NA CASSSGTGFMIPNEQFF TGTGCCAGCAGTTCGGGAACAGGGTTCATGATCCCCAATGAGCAGTTCTTC
TRBJ2-1 NA TRBV10-3 15 many CAISEPERLYNEQFF TGTGCCATCAGTGAACCGGAGCGACTATACAATGAGCAGTTCTTC
TRBJ1-3 NA TRBV28 13 NA CASSWGSRNTIYF TGTGCCAGCAGTTGGGGTAGTAGGAACACCATATATTTT
TRBJ2-3 NA TRBV15 15 NA CATSRERQLIDTQYF TGTGCCACCAGCAGAGAGAGACAGTTAATAGATACGCAGTATTTT